Listed below are T cell receptor beta chains from one sample, sequenced in a study of blood T cell repertoires in COVID-19. Generated by immunoSEQ multiplex PCR, the TCRdb table keeps only in-frame clones and is missing some. The table shows more than 45,000 clones, with about 80% occurring only once. The sequenced sample was peripheral blood. These receptors all stem from an older man with COVID-19, enrolled during active disease. Both conserved end residues are part of each CDR3. D genes are given only for firm matches. Part of the rows lack a size; the others show once, few, many or a class for expanded clones.

clone_size,j_call,v_call,cdr3_length,d_call,cdr3_aa,cdr3_nt
.,TRBJ2-1,TRBV18,18,TRBD2,CASSPLGSGRALFNEQFF,TGTGCCAGCTCACCACTGGGTAGCGGGAGGGCCTTATTCAATGAGCAGTTCTTC
.,TRBJ2-3,TRBV20-1,13,.,CSASQARTDTQYF,TGCAGTGCTAGTCAAGCCCGCACAGATACGCAGTATTTT
.,TRBJ1-1,TRBV28,13,.,CASSFGRGTEAFF,TGTGCCAGCAGTTTCGGGAGGGGGACTGAAGCTTTCTTT
.,TRBJ2-1,TRBV6-6,16,TRBD2,CASSGGIAGEVDEQFF,TGTGCCAGCAGTGGAGGGATAGCGGGAGAAGTAGATGAGCAGTTCTTC
.,TRBJ2-1,TRBV5-4,12,.,CASSPFRNEQFF,TGTGCCAGCAGCCCCTTTAGAAATGAGCAGTTCTTC
.,TRBJ1-2,TRBV28,12,TRBD1,CASRTGEYGYTF,TGTGCCAGCAGGACAGGGGAGTATGGCTACACCTTC
.,TRBJ2-2,TRBV18,15,TRBD2,CASSPRTSDTGELFF,TGTGCCAGCTCACCACGGACTAGCGACACCGGGGAGCTGTTTTTT
once,TRBJ1-1,TRBV27,15,.,CASSRGRGMNTEAFF,TGTGCCAGCAGCAGGGGTCGGGGAATGAACACTGAAGCTTTCTTT
.,TRBJ2-1,TRBV19,16,.,CASSIGAAGLYNEQFF,TGTGCCAGTAGTATAGGGGCAGCTGGACTCTACAATGAGCAGTTCTTC
.,TRBJ1-4,TRBV27,16,.,CASSPATGSTNEKLFF,TGTGCCAGCAGTCCAGCCACGGGTTCAACTAATGAAAAACTGTTTTTT
.,TRBJ1-2,TRBV30,13,TRBD1,CAWKRTGSYGYTF,TGTGCCTGGAAGAGGACAGGGTCCTATGGCTACACCTTC
.,TRBJ1-5,TRBV18,16,.,CASSPGPQGTNQPQHF,TGTGCCAGCTCACCGGGTCCACAGGGTACTAATCAGCCCCAGCATTTT
.,TRBJ1-2,TRBV6-2/TRBV6-3,13,.,CASSYGAWYGYTF,TGTGCCAGCAGTTACGGGGCCTGGTATGGCTACACCTTC
.,TRBJ1-1,TRBV5-1,17,TRBD1,CASSLERTGPMNTEAFF,TGCGCCAGCAGCTTGGAACGGACAGGGCCCATGAACACTGAAGCTTTCTTT
.,TRBJ1-1,TRBV7-7,13,.,CASSSDRNTEAFF,TGTGCCAGCAGCTCGGACAGGAACACTGAAGCTTTCTTT
.,TRBJ1-1,TRBV15,13,.,CATSRGGGTEAFF,TGTGCCACCAGCAGAGGGGGGGGCACTGAAGCTTTCTTT
.,TRBJ2-7,TRBV19,15,TRBD1,CASSKGTGAMYEQYF,TGTGCCAGTAGTAAAGGGACAGGGGCGATGTACGAGCAGTACTTC
.,TRBJ1-2,TRBV27,14,.,CASSFRQANYGYTF,TGTGCCAGCAGTTTTCGGCAGGCGAACTATGGCTACACCTTC
.,TRBJ1-4,TRBV7-9,14,TRBD1,CASSPRQGEEKLFF,TGTGCCAGCAGCCCCCGACAGGGTGAAGAAAAACTGTTTTTT
.,TRBJ1-1,TRBV19,14,TRBD1,CASSIGTGVTEAFF,TGTGCCAGTAGTATAGGGACAGGGGTCACTGAAGCTTTCTTT
once,TRBJ1-5,TRBV4-1,16,.,CASSQDGQFSNQPQHF,TGCGCCAGCAGCCAAGATGGGCAGTTTAGCAATCAGCCCCAGCATTTT
.,TRBJ2-5,TRBV5-6,13,TRBD1,CASSFQGEETQYF,TGTGCCAGCAGCTTCCAGGGGGAAGAGACCCAGTACTTC
.,TRBJ1-2,TRBV10-3,13,.,CAISEFQDYGYTF,TGTGCCATCAGTGAGTTCCAGGACTATGGCTACACCTTC
.,TRBJ2-1,TRBV11-2,16,.,CASSLDADTSYNEQFF,TGTGCCAGCAGCTTAGACGCGGACACCTCCTACAATGAGCAGTTCTTC
.,TRBJ1-4,TRBV5-1,14,.,CASSLIPGNEKLFF,TGCGCCAGCAGCTTAATCCCGGGGAATGAAAAACTGTTTTTT
.,TRBJ1-5,TRBV29-1,12,.,CSVEEGGQPQHF,TGCAGCGTTGAAGAGGGGGGTCAGCCCCAGCATTTT
few,TRBJ2-3,TRBV6-4,15,TRBD2,CASRETSGGSDTQYF,TGTGCCAGCAGAGAGACTAGCGGGGGGTCAGATACGCAGTATTTT
.,TRBJ1-2,TRBV19,14,TRBD1,CASSGQGRVYRYTF,TGTGCCAGTAGCGGACAGGGGAGGGTGTACAGGTACACCTTC
.,TRBJ1-1,TRBV4-1,12,.,CASSPGNTEAFF,TGCGCCAGCAGCCCAGGGAACACTGAAGCTTTCTTT
.,TRBJ2-2,TRBV5-5,15,TRBD2,CASSGTSANTGELFF,TGTGCCAGCAGCGGAACTAGCGCGAACACCGGGGAGCTGTTTTTT
.,TRBJ2-2,TRBV5-1,15,.,CASSFGDRNTGELFF,TGCGCCAGCAGCTTTGGTGACAGGAACACCGGGGAGCTGTTTTTT
.,TRBJ1-1,TRBV15,13,.,CATSREMTTEAFF,TGTGCCACCAGCAGAGAGATGACAACTGAAGCTTTCTTT
.,TRBJ1-1,TRBV5-1,18,.,CASSLMGGNRELNTEAFF,TGCGCCAGCAGCTTGATGGGAGGGAACAGGGAATTGAACACTGAAGCTTTCTTT
.,TRBJ1-3,TRBV7-9,15,.,CASSLGGATGNTIYF,TGTGCCAGCAGCTTGGGAGGGGCAACAGGAAACACCATATATTTT
.,TRBJ2-7,TRBV2,15,TRBD1,CASSSPGTGGREQYF,TGTGCCAGCAGTTCCCCCGGGACAGGAGGGCGCGAGCAGTACTTC
.,TRBJ2-3,TRBV5-1,14,.,CASSLFGKTDTQYF,TGCGCCAGCAGCTTGTTCGGGAAAACAGATACGCAGTATTTT
once,TRBJ1-5,TRBV2,15,.,CASSDGDNSNQPQHF,TGTGCCAGCAGTGACGGGGACAACAGCAATCAGCCCCAGCATTTT
.,TRBJ1-2,TRBV7-2,14,TRBD1,CASSLGDRGRGYTF,TGTGCCAGCAGCTTGGGGGACAGGGGGCGAGGCTACACCTTC
.,TRBJ2-2,TRBV5-6,15,.,CASSLASASRGELFF,TGTGCCAGCAGCTTAGCTAGCGCCTCGAGGGGGGAGCTGTTTTTT
.,TRBJ1-1,TRBV19,14,TRBD1,CASSTDRGLTEAFF,TGTGCCAGTAGTACCGACAGGGGGCTCACTGAAGCTTTCTTT
.,TRBJ2-3,TRBV29-1,14,.,CSAEVGDFTDTQYF,TGCAGCGCCGAAGTCGGGGATTTCACAGATACGCAGTATTTT